Each of the 28 T cell receptor beta chains below was sequenced from the same sample in a study of T cell repertoires in cytomegalovirus infection (dated by TCRdb to between 2018 and 2020). Sample treatment or condition, as interpreted from the label and publication: in vitro stimulation with specific CMV peptide epitopes to enrich CMV-specific T cells. No antigen has been assigned to these receptors. TCRdb records Illumina HiSeq 1500 as the sequencer. TCRdb trimmed public reads at Q25 via fastp, called clones via MiXCR and kept in-frame beta chains. A single entry per CDR3 protein holds the most common genes and DNA from its merged rows. In this sample the table shows fewer than 350,000 distinct CDR3 sequences, 25% to 30% of which occur a single time. The ten most abundant clones make up roughly 20% of the sample. The starting material was cultured PBMCs, obtained from culture after CMV antigen stimulation. These receptors came from a human donor in good health (CMV status not recorded). Some clones in this sample may be carry-over from other donors' samples.

This clonotype was detected only a few times. The rearrangement links TRBV14 to TRBJ2-5; D not resolved. The CDR3 runs to 14 residues. V was pared by 2 bases and J by 0 bases, with 7 bases between. The germline V gene has CDR1 SGHDN and CDR2 FVKESK. CDR3 sequence reads: CASSQITHQETQYF. The CDR3 DNA sequence: TGTGCCAGCAGCCAAATCACCCACCAAGAGACCCAGTACTTC. The variable domain in full, with the rest retrieved from reference TRBV14 and TRBJ2-5, is EAGVTQFPSHSVIEKGQTVTLRCDPISGHDNLYWYRRVMGKEIKFLLHFVKESKQDESGMPNNRFLAERTGGTYSTLKVQPAELEDSGVYFCASSQITHQETQYFGPGTRLLVL.

The chain combines TRBV7-9 with TRBJ2-7, with 9 positions matching TRBD1. The V gene end was trimmed by 5 bases and the J gene end by 1 base; junction bases not matched to a gene: 9. Per the germline V gene, CDR1 is SEHNR and CDR2 is FQNEAQ (reference sequence). This CDR3 region has 16 residues. In DNA form, the CDR3 reads TGTGCCAGCAGCACCCGACAGGGGGTGAGTTCCTACGAGCAGTACTTC. Its translation is CASSTRQGVSSYEQYF.

This chain joins TRBV27 and TRBJ2-3; D gene uncertain. Trimming stripped 1 base from V and 2 bases from J, with 7 bases between. Germline V CDR1 and CDR2: MNHEY, SMNVEV (reference sequence). This CDR3 has 14 residues. CDR3 coding DNA: TGTGCCAGCAGTTTATGGGCAGACACAGATACGCAGTATTTT. Translating it yields CASSLWADTDTQYF.

The V call is TRBV6-5, the J call TRBJ2-2; 7 bases are shared with TRBD2. Trimming removed 2 bases from V and 6 bases from J; junction bases left unmatched: 3. CDR3 length equals 14 residues. Germline V CDR1 and CDR2: MNHEY, SVGAGI. CDR3 sequence (DNA): TGTGCCAGCAGTTACAATCGGGGGGCCGGGGAGCTGTTTTTT. Encoded protein: CASSYNRGAGELFF.

The chain joins TRBV12-3 or TRBV12-4 to TRBJ2-5, with D perhaps TRBD2 (5 bases). Trimming stripped 7 bases from V and 0 bases from J, with 12 bases between. The CDR3 runs to 14 residues. The CDR3: CASTSGVNQETQYF. In DNA form, the CDR3 reads TGTGCCAGCACCAGCGGCGTTAACCAAGAGACCCAGTACTTC.

This clonotype was seen once. The chain is built from TRBV27 and TRBJ1-5, with 7 bases fitting TRBD1. The CDR3 extends over 14 amino acids. The germline gives CDR1 MNHEY, CDR2 SMNVEV (reference sequence). V trimming: 6 bases; J trimming: 4 bases; junction bases outside the gene matches: 6. The CDR3: CASSQQGPNQPQHF. For the CDR3, the DNA is TGTGCCAGCAGCCAACAGGGGCCTAATCAGCCCCAGCATTTT.

Only a few counts were recorded for this clonotype. The chain couples TRBV9 to TRBJ2-1, with D perhaps being TRBD1 or TRBD2 (6 bases each). The CDR3 loop spans 16 amino acids. CDR1 is SGDLS, CDR2 YYNGEE, per germline. The V end lost 4 bases, the J end lost 5 bases, and 19 bases lay between the germline ends. DNA for the CDR3: TGTGCCAGCAGCCTATTCGGGGGCCTCAGTGACAATGAGCAGTTCTTC. Its translation: CASSLFGGLSDNEQFF.

This chain joins TRBV6-2 or TRBV6-3 and TRBJ1-1; D is unresolved. This CDR3 contains 13 residues. Between the trimmed V and J ends, which lost 6 bases and 1 base, there was a span of 9 bases. Germline loops: CDR1 MNHEY, CDR2 SVGEGT. This CDR3 is CASSSLGNTEAFF. The CDR3 coding sequence is TGTGCCAGCAGCTCACTAGGGAACACTGAAGCTTTCTTT.

V usage is TRBV10-3 and J usage is TRBJ2-5; no clear D gene. This CDR3 comprises 11 residues. Germline loops: CDR1 ENHRY, CDR2 SYGVKD. The V end lost 8 bases, the J end lost 2 bases, and 6 bases lay between the germline ends. The CDR3 sequence is CAIAKQETQYF. CDR3 sequence (DNA): TGTGCCATCGCGAAACAAGAGACCCAGTACTTC.

The chain couples TRBV27 to TRBJ2-3; D is perhaps TRBD1 (5 bases). V lost 11 bases to trimming and J lost 0 bases, with 24 bases between them. The germline gives CDR1 MNHEY, CDR2 SMNVEV (reference sequence). This CDR3 is 17 amino acids long. The CDR3 loop reads CAQHIPPDTDSTDTQYF. CDR3 sequence (DNA): TGTGCCCAGCATATTCCCCCGGACACGGATAGCACAGATACGCAGTATTTT.

This chain connects TRBV7-6 to TRBJ2-7; the D is unclear. The CDR3 runs 14 residues. Trimming took off 5 bases at V and 7 bases at J, with 18 bases between the two ends. CDR1 and CDR2 from the germline V gene are SGHVS and FNYEAQ. CDR3 coding DNA: TGTGCCAGCAGCCCCCCGGGCCTCATTGGGGAGCAGTACTTC. This gives the protein CASSPPGLIGEQYF.

This chain joins TRBV27 and TRBJ1-1; the D is unclear. V was clipped by 6 bases and J by 1 base, with 9 bases between them. CDR3 length: 13 amino acids. CDR1 and CDR2 (germline): MNHEY, SMNVEV (reference sequence). The CDR3 bases are TGTGCCAGCAGAGGGCATACGAACACTGAAGCTTTCTTT. Translation: CASRGHTNTEAFF.

This clonotype has just a few counts. The rearrangement uses TRBV7-2 and TRBJ2-1; 8 nucleotides agree with TRBD2. Trimming cost V 5 bases and J 5 bases; bases outside gene matches: 11. This CDR3 spans 16 amino acids. Germline assignment: CDR1 SGHTA and CDR2 FQGNSA. Here the CDR3 DNA reads TGTGCCAGCAGCCCCCAGGCGGGAGGTGTTAACAATGAGCAGTTCTTC. Protein sequence: CASSPQAGGVNNEQFF.

On this clonotype: Mismatch with germline at one junction end may stem from a read error. This chain connects TRBV4-1 to TRBJ2-6; D not resolved. Germline CDR1 is MGHRA and CDR2 is YSYEKL. The CDR3 runs 14 residues. Here the CDR3 DNA reads TGTGCCAGCAGCGAGTCGGGTGGGGCCAACGTCCTGACTTTC. Protein: CASSESGGANVLTF.

This clonotype was seen more than once but under ten times. The CDR3 reads CASSATSGYTDTQYF. The CDR3 DNA sequence: TGTGCCAGCTCCGCGACTAGCGGGTACACAGATACGCAGTATTTT. This chain uses TRBV28 with TRBJ2-3; 10 bases map to TRBD2. Per the germline V gene, CDR1 is MDHEN and CDR2 is SYDVKM. CDR3 length: 15 residues. With 8 bases clipped from V and 2 bases from J, the junction kept 7 bases outside the gene matches.

This clonotype turned up a few times. V usage is TRBV7-9 and J usage is TRBJ2-1, with 9 bases aligning to TRBD1. V dropped 3 bases and J dropped 5; count of bases not matched to a gene: 5. The CDR3 loop spans 15 amino acids. In germline, CDR1 is SEHNR, CDR2 FQNEAQ (reference sequence). DNA for the CDR3: TGTGCCAGCAGCTTCGGGACAGGGTTAAACAATGAGCAGTTCTTC. As protein: CASSFGTGLNNEQFF.

Turning to this clonotype: One end of the junction does not line up with germline, which may come from a read error. The chain couples TRBV7-2 to TRBJ1-2; possibly TRBD1 for D (5 bases). The germline gives CDR1 SGHTA, CDR2 FQGNSA. The CDR3 consists of 13 residues. The CDR3 loop is CASSLARGYVYTF. The CDR3 coding sequence is TGTGCCAGCAGCTTAGCGCGGGGCTATGTCTACACCTTC.

The chain employs TRBV18 and TRBJ1-1, with 7 bases fitting TRBD1. The CDR3 spans 17 residues. The ends lost 0 bases at V and 0 bases at J; junction bases unmatched: 7. CDR1 KGHSH and CDR2 LQKENI come from the germline V gene. DNA for the CDR3: TGTGCCAGCTCACCACCGGGGACAGAATACATGAACACTGAAGCTTTCTTT. It is translated as CASSPPGTEYMNTEAFF. The full variable domain, completed using reference TRBV18 and TRBJ1-1, is NAGVMQNPRHLVRRRGQEARLRCSPMKGHSHVYWYRQLPEEGLKFMVYLQKENIIDESGMPKERFSAEFPKEGPSILRIQQVVRGDSAAYFCASSPPGTEYMNTEAFFGQGTRLTVV.

The chain combines TRBV11-1 with TRBJ2-2; 9 positions match TRBD1. Germline V gives CDR1 SGHAT, CDR2 FQDESV (reference sequence). The CDR3 totals 15 residues. The junction had 7 bases not matched to a gene; V was cut back by 4 bases and J by 7 bases. CDR3 amino acids: CASSYVGQGIGELFF. CDR3 nucleotide sequence: TGTGCCAGCAGCTACGTGGGACAGGGAATCGGGGAGCTGTTTTTT. The whole variable domain, filled in from reference TRBV11-1 and TRBJ2-2, reads EAEVAQSPRYKITEKSQAVAFWCDPISGHATLYWYRQILGQGPELLVQFQDESVVDDSQLPKDRFSAERLKGVDSTLKIQPAELGDSAMYLCASSYVGQGIGELFFGEGSRLTVL.

The chain combines TRBV11-2 with TRBJ2-2; 8 nucleotides line up with TRBD1. CDR1 and CDR2 from the germline V gene are SGHAT and FQNNGV. V was pared by 4 bases and J by 4 bases, with 2 bases of the junction left unmatched. The CDR3 covers 14 residues. The CDR3: CASSSQGVTGELFF. The CDR3 coding sequence is TGTGCCAGCAGCTCACAGGGGGTCACCGGGGAGCTGTTTTTT.

The chain is built from TRBV12-3 or TRBV12-4 and TRBJ2-1; 8 nucleotides match TRBD2. The V segment lost 6 bases and the J segment 4 bases; nucleotides outside the gene matches: 5. This CDR3 has 14 amino acids. CDR3 amino acids: CASRSGREYNEQFF. As DNA, the CDR3 is TGTGCCAGCAGGAGCGGGAGAGAATACAATGAGCAGTTCTTC.

This clonotype has a handful of counts. This chain connects TRBV6-5 to TRBJ1-2; D remains ambiguous. The CDR3 loop spans 14 amino acids. Trimming removed 0 bases at V and 5 bases at J, with 10 bases between. Germline lookup yields CDR1 MNHEY and CDR2 SVGAGI. The chain's CDR3 is CASSYSRGHYGYTF. The CDR3 region has the DNA TGTGCCAGCAGTTACTCGAGAGGGCATTATGGCTACACCTTC.

The genes are TRBV7-8 and TRBJ2-7, with D maybe TRBD1 (6 bases). Germline V gene sequence: CDR1 SGHVS, CDR2 FQNEAQ. Trimming took off 5 bases at V and 1 base at J, with 18 bases between the two ends. The CDR3 is 16 amino acids. The CDR3, as DNA: TGTGCCAGCAGCCCCTACCGGAAGGGGGAGTCCTACGAGCAGTACTTC. Residues: CASSPYRKGESYEQYF.

This clonotype was detected only a few times. The rearrangement links TRBV20-1 to TRBJ2-1; D ambiguous. Germline V lookup: CDR1 DFQATT, CDR2 SNEGSKA (reference sequence). V shed 8 bases and J shed 8 bases, with 13 bases lying between them. This CDR3 is built from 11 residues. The CDR3 DNA reads TGCAGTATTAGAAGATGGGATGAGCAGTTCTTC. Its protein is CSIRRWDEQFF.

This clonotype was recorded many times. The chain has TRBV7-8 and TRBJ1-5, with a tentative D call TRBD1 (5 bases). The germline CDR1 and CDR2 sequences are SGHVS and FQNEAQ. The CDR3 totals 14 residues. The ends were cut back, 3 bases at V and 6 bases at J, with 12 bases in the middle. The CDR3 DNA follows: TGTGCCAGCAGCTTTAACGGTCAGGGTCAGCCCCAGCATTTT. As protein: CASSFNGQGQPQHF.

The chain joins TRBV11-2 to TRBJ1-5; tentatively, D is TRBD1 (5 bases). Trimming left V 2 bases short and J 12 bases short, with 11 bases between. CDR3 length equals 12 residues. The V gene's germline CDR1 is SGHAT and CDR2 FQNNGV. The CDR3 reads CASSLMTGGQHF. DNA of the CDR3: TGTGCCAGCAGCTTAATGACGGGGGGCCAGCATTTT.

There are a few counts of this clonotype. The chain uses TRBV2 and TRBJ2-2; D tentatively fits TRBD1 or TRBD2 (5 bases each). The CDR3 has 14 residues. Germline V gene sequence: CDR1 SNHLY, CDR2 FYNNEI. Trimming left V 2 bases short and J 8 bases short, with 12 bases between. In nucleotides, the CDR3 is TGTGCCAGCAGTGAACGGGACCCTCCGGGGGAGCTGTTTTTT. Protein sequence: CASSERDPPGELFF.

This clonotype was found a few times. The chain uses TRBV9 and TRBJ1-6; no definite D call. The CDR3 is made up of 15 amino acids. Trimming shortened V by 4 bases and J by 8 bases, and 16 bases separated the two germline ends. Per the germline V gene, CDR1 is SGDLS and CDR2 is YYNGEE. CDR3 DNA: TGTGCCAGCAGCCTAGACCCATTCGGGGATTCACCCCTCCACTTT. Encoded protein: CASSLDPFGDSPLHF.